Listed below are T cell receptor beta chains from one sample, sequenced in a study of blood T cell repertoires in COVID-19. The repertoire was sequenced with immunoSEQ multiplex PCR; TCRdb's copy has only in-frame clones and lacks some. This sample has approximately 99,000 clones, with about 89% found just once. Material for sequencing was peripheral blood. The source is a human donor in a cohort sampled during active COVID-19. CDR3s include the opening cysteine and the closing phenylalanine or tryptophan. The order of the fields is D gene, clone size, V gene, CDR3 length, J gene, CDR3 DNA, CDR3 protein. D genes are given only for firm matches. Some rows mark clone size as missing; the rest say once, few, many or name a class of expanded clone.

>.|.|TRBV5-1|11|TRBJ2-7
TGCGCCAGCAGCTTTCGAGGGAATCAGTACTTC
CASSFRGNQYF
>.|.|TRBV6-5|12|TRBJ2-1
TGTGCCAGCAGTCCCCTTGGAGATGAGCAGTTCTTC
CASSPLGDEQFF
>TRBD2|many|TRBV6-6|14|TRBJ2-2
TGTGCCAGCAGCCCCCGGGAGGGAACCGGGGAGCTGTTTTTT
CASSPREGTGELFF
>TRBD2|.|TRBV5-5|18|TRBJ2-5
TGTGCCAGCAGCTCACAAGGACTAGCGGGAGGTCTAACAGAGACCCAGTACTTC
CASSSQGLAGGLTETQYF
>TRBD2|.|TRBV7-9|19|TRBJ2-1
TGTGCCAGCAGCTTTTCCCGGCTAGCGGGAGGGAGCTCCTACAATGAGCAGTTCTTC
CASSFSRLAGGSSYNEQFF
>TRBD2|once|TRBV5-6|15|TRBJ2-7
TGTGCCAGCAGCTTCCGGCTAGCGGAGTCCTACGAGCAGTACTTC
CASSFRLAESYEQYF
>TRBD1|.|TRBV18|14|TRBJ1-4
TGTGCCAGCTCACCTCAGGGGGCCGTCGAAAAACTGTTTTTT
CASSPQGAVEKLFF
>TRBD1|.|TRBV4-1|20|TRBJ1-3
TGCGCCAGCAGCCGGATGGCGATCGGGGGGACAGGGGGCTTTGGAAACACCATATATTTT
CASSRMAIGGTGGFGNTIYF
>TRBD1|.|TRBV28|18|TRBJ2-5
TGTGCCAGCAGTCCCCGGTGGGGCAGGGGGAAGGGCAAAGAGACCCAGTACTTC
CASSPRWGRGKGKETQYF
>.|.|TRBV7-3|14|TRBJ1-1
TGTGCCAGCAGCTTGACGCATGGGAGAACTGAAGCTTTCTTT
CASSLTHGRTEAFF